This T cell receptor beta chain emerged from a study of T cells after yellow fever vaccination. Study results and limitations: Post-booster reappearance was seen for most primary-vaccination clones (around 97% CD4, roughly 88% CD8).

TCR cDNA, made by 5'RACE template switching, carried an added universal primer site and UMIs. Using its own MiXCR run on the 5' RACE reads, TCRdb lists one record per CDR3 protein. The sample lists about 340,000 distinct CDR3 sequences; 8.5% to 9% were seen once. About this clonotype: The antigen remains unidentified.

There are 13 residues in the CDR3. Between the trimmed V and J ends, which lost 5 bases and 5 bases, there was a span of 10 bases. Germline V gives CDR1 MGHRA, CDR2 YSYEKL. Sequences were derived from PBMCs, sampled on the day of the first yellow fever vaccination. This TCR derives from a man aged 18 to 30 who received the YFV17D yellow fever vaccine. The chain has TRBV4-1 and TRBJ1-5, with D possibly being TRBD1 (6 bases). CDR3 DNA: TGCGCCAGCAGCTACAGGGAGGATCAGCCCCAGCATTTT. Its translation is CASSYREDQPQHF.